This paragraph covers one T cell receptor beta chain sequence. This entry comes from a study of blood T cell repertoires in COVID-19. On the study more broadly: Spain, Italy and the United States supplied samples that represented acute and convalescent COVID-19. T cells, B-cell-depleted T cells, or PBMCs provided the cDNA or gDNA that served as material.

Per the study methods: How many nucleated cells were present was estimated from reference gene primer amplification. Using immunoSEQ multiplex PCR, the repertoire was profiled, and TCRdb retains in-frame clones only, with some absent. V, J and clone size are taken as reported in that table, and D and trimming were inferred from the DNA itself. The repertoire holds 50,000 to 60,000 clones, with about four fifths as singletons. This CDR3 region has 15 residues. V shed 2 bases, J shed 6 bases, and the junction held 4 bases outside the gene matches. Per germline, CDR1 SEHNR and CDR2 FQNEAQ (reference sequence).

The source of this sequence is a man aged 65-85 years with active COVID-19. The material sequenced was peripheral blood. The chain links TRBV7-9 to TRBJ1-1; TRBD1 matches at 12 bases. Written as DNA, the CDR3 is TGTGCCAGCAGCTTAAAGGGACAGGGGGCCTCTGAAGCTTTCTTT. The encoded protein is CASSLKGQGASEAFF. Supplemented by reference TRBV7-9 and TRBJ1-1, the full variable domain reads DTGVSQNPRHKITKRGQNVTFRCDPISEHNRLYWYRQTLGQGPEFLTYFQNEAQLEKSRLLSDRFSAERPKGSFSTLEIQRTEQGDSAMYLCASSLKGQGASEAFFGQGTRLTVV.